This T cell receptor beta chain was sequenced during a study of PD-L1 blockade in urothelial cancer. From germline, CDR1 is MNHEY and CDR2 SMNVEV (reference sequence). The CDR3 length is 15 residues. The V end lost 2 bases, the J end lost 4 bases, and 14 bases lay between the germline ends. Assay: immunoSEQ multiplex PCR; the TCRdb copy retains only in-frame clones and omits some. Of about 51,000 clones in the sample, around 87% were seen once. Metastatic or locally advanced urothelial carcinoma was present in the patients. In this sample, this clone turned up once. The sequencing used PBMCs, collected around atezolizumab (anti-PD-L1) treatment. The TCR comes from a man between 60 and 75 years old with urothelial cancer. This sequence joins TRBV27 and TRBJ2-5; D uncertain. Here the CDR3 DNA reads TGTGCCAGCAGTTTACTCAGTGGGCTGAGAGAGACCCAGTACTTC. Translation: CASSLLSGLRETQYF.